What follows are 14 T cell receptor beta chains derived from one specimen sequenced in a study of CD8+CD57+ T cells in acquired aplastic anemia. The patients chosen for sequencing had shown expansion of CD8+CD57+ cells (detected by flow cytometry). Genomic DNA served as template for TCR beta VDJ and CDR3 profiling. TCRdb analysed the reads with MiXCR anew, one entry per CDR3 protein. The table has approximately 180,000 distinct CDR3 sequences, roughly three fifths seen once; the top ten hold under 55%. Sequenced material: sorted CD4+, CD8+, or CD8+CD57+ T cells (not recorded which) from PBMCs. These receptors were collected from a human donor with aplastic anemia.

The CDR3 spells CASSISLYTEAFF. CDR3 in DNA: TGTGCCAGTAGTATTTCCCTTTACACTGAAGCTTTCTTT. The V and J genes are TRBV19 and TRBJ1-1, with D uncertain. This CDR3 has 13 amino acids. CDR1 and CDR2 from the germline V gene are LNHDA and SQIVND (reference sequence). V lost 3 bases, J lost 3 bases, and 8 bases lay in between.

The chain couples TRBV2 to TRBJ2-1, with TRBD1 matching over 7 bases. With V trimmed by 9 bases and J by 5 bases, 10 bases remained unmatched. The CDR3 spans 14 residues. The V gene's germline CDR1 is SNHLY and CDR2 FYNNEI. Written as DNA, the CDR3 is TGTGCCAGACGGTCCGGGACAGTAGACAATGAGCAGTTCTTC. Amino acids: CARRSGTVDNEQFF.

The CDR3 nucleotides read TGCAGTGCTAGAGATGTGGGGGGGGTCTACAATGAGCAGTTCTTC. Amino acid sequence: CSARDVGGVYNEQFF. The V and J genes are TRBV20-1 and TRBJ2-1; 7 nucleotides line up with TRBD2. This CDR3 comprises 15 residues. Germline V CDR1 and CDR2: DFQATT, SNEGSKA (reference sequence). The V segment lost 0 bases and the J segment 3 bases; nucleotides outside the gene matches: 5.

CDR3: CASSESVGNTIYF. DNA of the CDR3: TGCGCCAGCAGTGAGTCAGTTGGAAACACCATATATTTT. The chain combines TRBV10-1 with TRBJ1-3; D ambiguous. The ends were cut back, 0 bases at V and 3 bases at J, with 3 bases in the middle. The CDR3 is 13 residues long. Per the germline V gene, CDR1 is WNHNN and CDR2 is SYGVQD (reference sequence).

This clonotype has a handful of counts. The chain joins TRBV2 to TRBJ2-7, with no clear D. The germline gives CDR1 SNHLY, CDR2 FYNNEI. Trimming took off 4 bases at V and 2 bases at J, with 3 bases between the two ends. The CDR3 sequence is 11 residues long. In DNA, the CDR3 is TGTGCCAGCAGTGCGGCCTACGAGCAGTACTTC. Amino acid sequence: CASSAAYEQYF.

This clonotype was detected only once. The chain employs TRBV15 and TRBJ2-7, with D possibly called TRBD1 or TRBD2 (5 bases each). Trimming cost V 3 bases and J 5 bases, with 14 bases left between them. CDR1 and CDR2 (germline): LNHNV, YYDKDF (reference sequence). The CDR3 has 14 residues. CDR3 in DNA: TGTGCCACCAGCAGCGTAGGCCAGGGAGACGAGCAGTACTTC. It translates to CATSSVGQGDEQYF.

This chain uses TRBV15 with TRBJ2-3; perhaps TRBD2 as D (6 bases). The CDR3 spans 15 residues. In germline, CDR1 is LNHNV, CDR2 YYDKDF (reference sequence). Trimming stripped 8 bases from V and 0 bases from J, with 15 bases between. The CDR3 reads CATLDPGTSTDTQYF. The CDR3, as DNA: TGTGCCACCCTGGACCCAGGGACTAGCACAGATACGCAGTATTTT.

The chain employs TRBV7-3 and TRBJ2-3; D call uncertain. V was cut by 3 bases and J by 6 bases, with 10 bases left in between. The CDR3 runs to 13 residues. Germline CDR1 reads SGHTA; CDR2 reads FQGTGA. CDR3 bases: TGTGCCAGCAGCTTGTCCCCTTCGGATACGCAGTATTTT. Translated, it gives CASSLSPSDTQYF.

This clonotype was counted a single time. This chain connects TRBV7-8 to TRBJ1-2; TRBD1 matches at 7 bases. The CDR3 has 13 amino acids. CDR1 and CDR2 (germline): SGHVS, FQNEAQ. With V trimmed by 1 base and J by 6 bases, 2 bases remained unmatched. CDR3 in DNA: TGTGCCAGCAGCTTAGGACAGGGAAATGGCTACACCTTC. Protein product: CASSLGQGNGYTF. The full variable domain, with the rest looked up from reference TRBV7-8 and TRBJ1-2, is GAGVSQSPRYKVAKRGQDVALRCDPISGHVSLFWYQQALGQGPEFLTYFQNEAQLDKSGLPSDRFFAERPEGSVSTLKIQRTQQEDSAVYLCASSLGQGNGYTFGSGTRLTVV.

Comment on this clonotype: At one of its ends the junction is not consistent with the germline gene, which may arise from a read error. The chain couples TRBV7-3 to TRBJ2-1; D perhaps matches TRBD2 (6 bases). CDR1 SGHTA and CDR2 FQGTGA come from the germline V gene. The CDR3 is 16 amino acids. CDR3 residues: CASSPRDGSPYTEQFF. The DNA for the CDR3 is TGTGCCAGCAGCCCGCGGGACGGCAGCCCGTACACTGAGCAGTTCTTC.

The chain joins TRBV10-3 to TRBJ1-1; 7 bases fit TRBD1. Germline trimming cut 7 bases from V and 6 bases from J; bases unmatched to any gene: 17. Germline loops: CDR1 ENHRY, CDR2 SYGVKD. The CDR3 runs to 16 residues. This chain's CDR3 is CAIKQGTTERDAEAFF. The CDR3 DNA is TGTGCCATCAAACAGGGGACCACCGAAAGGGACGCTGAAGCTTTCTTT.

V and J are TRBV2 and TRBJ1-1; the D gene is possibly TRBD1 (6 bases). Germline assignment: CDR1 SNHLY and CDR2 FYNNEI. The CDR3 spans 14 residues. With 5 bases removed from V and 3 bases from J, the gap between germline ends came to 13 bases. The CDR3 is CASSYSPGDTEAFF. The CDR3 DNA sequence: TGTGCCAGCAGTTACTCACCAGGGGACACTGAAGCTTTCTTT.

This clonotype was seen a few times. V is TRBV2 and J is TRBJ1-4, with D possibly being TRBD1 (5 bases). With 6 bases removed from V and 8 bases from J, the gap between germline ends came to 13 bases. The CDR3 totals 13 residues. Germline V lookup: CDR1 SNHLY, CDR2 FYNNEI. The CDR3 bases are TGTGCCAGCAGATCAGGGAGAGGAGAAAAACTGTTTTTT. This encodes CASRSGRGEKLFF.

This clonotype was observed a handful of times. The V gene is TRBV20-1, the J gene TRBJ2-3; 8 positions match TRBD2. Trimming at V came to 6 bases and at J to 1 base, leaving 6 bases not matched to a gene. CDR3 length equals 14 residues. The germline gives CDR1 DFQATT, CDR2 SNEGSKA (reference sequence). CDR3: CSAKTSVGTDTQYF. The CDR3 coding sequence is TGCAGTGCCAAGACTAGCGTGGGCACAGATACGCAGTATTTT.